These 15 T cell receptor beta chains were all obtained from the same sample, sequenced in a study of monozygotic twins with inflammatory bowel disease. TCRdb re-called the 5' RACE reads and catalogs CDR3 proteins one per entry, DNA excluded. The sample totals approximately 400,000 distinct CDR3 sequences. Sequencing was done on a sample of blood. Receptors were obtained from a human donor with ulcerative colitis or Crohn's disease, or a healthy co-twin of an affected twin (not recorded which).

The chain carries TRBV6-1 and TRBJ2-1; TCRdb lists TRBD2, though no DNA is available to test this call. Per germline, CDR1 MNHNS and CDR2 SASEGT. This CDR3 comprises 17 residues. CDR3 region: CASKPLAGGSSYNEQFF.

The CDR3: CSARDLSPRRPYEQYF. The chain combines TRBV20-1 with TRBJ2-7. The germline gives CDR1 DFQATT, CDR2 SNEGSKA (reference sequence). The CDR3 is made up of 16 amino acids.

This rearrangement joins TRBV12-3 or TRBV12-4 to TRBJ1-1; TCRdb calls TRBD1, which cannot be checked without DNA. The CDR3 length is 16 residues. The CDR3 here is CASRGPRDRLDTEAFF.

The chain uses TRBV27 and TRBJ2-2; absent DNA, TCRdb's TRBD1 call cannot be checked. Germline-derived CDR1 and CDR2 are MNHEY and SMNVEV (reference sequence). This CDR3 contains 13 residues. CDR3 protein: CASSSQDTGELFF.

The rearrangement joins TRBV28 to TRBJ2-7. CDR1 is MDHEN, CDR2 SYDVKM, per germline. The CDR3 is 11 amino acids. CDR3 loop: CASTNPYEQYF. Together with reference TRBV28 and TRBJ2-7, the CDR3 gives the full variable domain: DVKVTQSSRYLVKRTGEKVFLECVQDMDHENMFWYRQDPGLGLRLIYFSYDVKMKEKGDIPEGYSVSREKKERFSLILESASTNQTSMYLCASTNPYEQYFGPGTRLTVT.

This chain links TRBV11-2 with TRBJ2-1; there is no DNA to check the TCRdb D call of TRBD2. The CDR3 length is 18 residues. Germline V gene lookup returns CDR1 SGHAT and CDR2 FQNNGV. Here the CDR3 reads CASSFSGGPGLGYNEQFF.

This chain connects TRBV5-1 to TRBJ1-5; TCRdb names TRBD1, which stays unverified in the absence of DNA. Germline V gene data show CDR1 as SGHRS and CDR2 as YFSETQ. The CDR3 has 14 residues. CDR3 protein: CASSLLGQGEPQHF.

V usage is TRBV6-5 and J usage is TRBJ1-1; there is no DNA to check the TCRdb D call of TRBD1. Germline lookup yields CDR1 MNHEY and CDR2 SVGAGI. There are 16 residues in the CDR3. The CDR3 spells CASSYISRAGKTEAFF.

This chain uses TRBV29-1 with TRBJ2-3. The CDR3 loop spans 14 amino acids. Germline CDR1 is SQVTM and CDR2 is ANQGSEA. This CDR3 is CSVDPQLTADTQYF.

This chain joins TRBV5-1 and TRBJ2-3. The CDR3 is 17 amino acids. The germline gives CDR1 SGHRS, CDR2 YFSETQ. The CDR3 region is CASSHEDLILGTDTQYF.

The chain couples TRBV24-1 to TRBJ1-2; TCRdb returns TRBD1, unconfirmable since there is no DNA. Germline V lookup: CDR1 KGHDR, CDR2 SFDVKD. This CDR3 has 13 amino acids. The CDR3 protein is CATSDSTGDGYTF.

The chain carries TRBV20-1 and TRBJ2-1; the TCRdb D gene call, TRBD1, has no DNA to confirm it. This CDR3 is built from 14 residues. Germline CDR1 DFQATT, CDR2 SNEGSKA (reference sequence). The CDR3 sequence is CSADQGAVDNEQFF.

V is TRBV10-3 and J is TRBJ1-5; absent DNA, TCRdb's TRBD1 call cannot be checked. The CDR3 contains 17 residues. The germline CDR1 and CDR2 sequences are ENHRY and SYGVKD. The CDR3: CAISESRGDRVNQPQHF.

J is TRBJ2-1 and V is TRBV4-3; the TRBD1 assignment by TCRdb is unverifiable without DNA. The CDR3 loop spans 15 amino acids. Germline V gene sequence: CDR1 LGHNA, CDR2 YSLEER. The CDR3 loop reads CASSRGQSSYNEQFF.

The chain carries TRBV6-1 and TRBJ2-2; TCRdb selects TRBD1, and the lack of DNA leaves this call unchecked. CDR1 MNHNS and CDR2 SASEGT come from the germline V gene. The CDR3 spans 16 residues. The CDR3: CASSPRTVSVAGELFF.